The 32 T cell receptor beta chains in this list originate from one sample, sequenced in a study of T cells after yellow fever vaccination. TCRdb re-analysed the 5' RACE reads in MiXCR, keeping a single row per CDR3 protein. The profile shows hundreds of thousands of distinct CDR3 sequences, roughly 12% of them singletons. Material: PBMCs, obtained on the day of the yellow fever booster vaccination. Receptors were obtained from a man aged 30 to 39 who received the YFV17D yellow fever vaccine.

The chain uses TRBV9 and TRBJ2-1, with 8 bases identical to TRBD2. CDR3 length equals 17 residues. V was clipped by 0 bases and J by 1 base; unmatched bases: 6. CDR1 and CDR2 from the germline V gene are SGDLS and YYNGEE. CDR3 DNA: TGTGCCAGCAGCGTAGATCGGGGACTAGGATCCTACAATGAGCAGTTCTTC. Translation gives CASSVDRGLGSYNEQFF.

The chain has TRBV28 and TRBJ2-3; 13 nucleotides align to TRBD2. This CDR3 region has 15 residues. The J segment lost 14 bases and the V segment lost 4 bases, leaving 12 bases of the junction unmatched. The V gene's germline CDR1 is MDHEN and CDR2 SYDVKM. CDR3 protein: CASSSRGTSGAEGYF. CDR3 coding DNA: TGTGCCAGCAGTTCACGCGGGACTAGCGGGGCTGAGGGGTATTTT. Full variable domain (outside the CDR3, taken from reference TRBV28 and TRBJ2-3): DVKVTQSSRYLVKRTGEKVFLECVQDMDHENMFWYRQDPGLGLRLIYFSYDVKMKEKGDIPEGYSVSREKKERFSLILESASTNQTSMYLCASSSRGTSGAEGYFGPGTRLTVL.

This clonotype was counted only a few times. The chain combines TRBV20-1 with TRBJ2-4; D not resolved. Germline CDR1 reads DFQATT; CDR2 reads SNEGSKA (reference sequence). CDR3 length: 10 amino acids. Trimming pared 6 bases from V and 6 bases from J, leaving 6 bases between. DNA of the CDR3: TGCAGTGCCGGCACAAACATTCAGTACTTC. Its translation: CSAGTNIQYF.

Only a few counts were recorded for this clonotype. The V gene is TRBV28, the J gene TRBJ2-5, with TRBD2 matching over 7 bases. CDR1 and CDR2 (germline): MDHEN, SYDVKM. This CDR3 spans 16 amino acids. V lost 5 bases, J lost 6 bases, and 15 bases stayed unmatched. The CDR3 sequence: CASSPIDTREGKTQYF. The CDR3 nucleotides read TGTGCCAGCAGTCCCATCGATACTAGGGAGGGTAAGACCCAGTACTTC.

This chain joins TRBV25-1 and TRBJ2-2; either TRBD1 or TRBD2 may supply D (5 bases each). V was trimmed by 3 bases and J by 4 bases, leaving 21 bases between them. This CDR3 contains 18 residues. Germline CDR1 MGHDK, CDR2 SYGVNS. DNA of the CDR3: TGTGCCAGCAGTGAGAGGGGCATCGAGGGTCGGCTCACCGGGGAGCTGTTTTTT. It translates to CASSERGIEGRLTGELFF.

This clonotype was seen only a few times. V usage is TRBV9 and J usage is TRBJ1-2; 7 positions agree with TRBD1. Trimming at V came to 0 bases and at J to 4 bases, leaving 9 bases not matched to a gene. CDR1 is SGDLS and CDR2 is YYNGEE in the germline V gene. CDR3 length: 16 residues. In nucleotides, the CDR3 is TGTGCCAGCAGCGTAGACCCAAAGGGGGCAGGCTATGGCTACACCTTC. Protein: CASSVDPKGAGYGYTF.

The CDR3 spells CSVWGAGGPGDTQYF. In DNA, the CDR3 is TGCAGCGTATGGGGAGCGGGAGGGCCCGGGGATACGCAGTATTTT. The chain is built from TRBV29-1 and TRBJ2-3; 10 bases fit TRBD2. Germline assignment: CDR1 SQVTM and CDR2 ANQGSEA. J was trimmed by 6 bases and V by 6 bases; bases with no gene match: 12. This CDR3 is built from 15 residues.

The rearrangement links TRBV27 to TRBJ2-7, with TRBD2 matching 11 bases. CDR1 MNHEY and CDR2 SMNVEV come from the germline V gene (reference sequence). The ends lost 4 bases at V and 0 bases at J; junction bases unmatched: 14. This CDR3 contains 19 residues. The CDR3: CASSSERGASGRTSYEQYF. CDR3 nucleotide sequence: TGTGCCAGCAGTTCCGAGCGGGGCGCTAGCGGGAGGACCTCCTACGAGCAGTACTTC.

The V gene is TRBV20-1, the J gene TRBJ1-1, with a tentative D call TRBD1 (6 bases). Germline V gene lookup returns CDR1 DFQATT and CDR2 SNEGSKA (reference sequence). The ends were cut back, 0 bases at V and 5 bases at J, with 13 bases in the middle. The CDR3 is 14 amino acids. The CDR3 coding sequence is TGCAGTGCTAGAGATGGTGGGGGGCGGACTGAAGCTTTCTTT. Translated, it gives CSARDGGGRTEAFF.

Points on this clonotype: The junction departs from germline at one end; a sequencing error may be responsible. The chain recombines TRBV29-1 with TRBJ1-1, with 7 bases that match TRBD1. CDR3 length equals 13 residues. Germline V gene data show CDR1 as SQVTM and CDR2 as ANQGSEA. The CDR3 coding sequence is TGTAGCGTTGAGGGGAGAGGGGGCTTGCCAGCTTTCTTT. This gives the protein CSVEGRGGLPAFF.

The V and J genes are TRBV15 and TRBJ1-4, with unresolved D. Germline V lookup: CDR1 LNHNV, CDR2 YYDKDF (reference sequence). CDR3 length: 12 residues. The V and J ends lost 6 bases and 5 bases respectively, with 7 bases between them. CDR3 in DNA: TGTGCCACCAGGGCAGACAATGAAAAACTGTTTTTT. Translating gives CATRADNEKLFF. Complete variable domain (other parts from reference TRBV15 and TRBJ1-4): DAMVIQNPRYQVTQFGKPVTLSCSQTLNHNVMYWYQQKSSQAPKLLFHYYDKDFNNEADTPDNFQSRRPNTSFCFLDIRSPGLGDTAMYLCATRADNEKLFFGSGTQLSVL.

This chain's CDR3 is CASSPYLQGNKNIQYF. As DNA, the CDR3 is TGTGCCAGCAGCCCCTATCTCCAGGGGAACAAAAACATTCAGTACTTC. V usage is TRBV7-3 and J usage is TRBJ2-4; a weak D match, TRBD1 (6 bases). Trimming shortened V by 5 bases and J by 3 bases, and 17 bases separated the two germline ends. The V gene's germline CDR1 is SGHTA and CDR2 FQGTGA. The CDR3 spans 16 residues. Using reference TRBV7-3 and TRBJ2-4 for the parts outside the CDR3, the full variable domain is GAGVSQTPSNKVTEKGKYVELRCDPISGHTALYWYRQSLGQGPEFLIYFQGTGAADDSGLPNDRFFAVRPEGSVSTLKIQRTERGDSAVYLCASSPYLQGNKNIQYFGAGTRLSVL.

V gene TRBV20-1 combines with J gene TRBJ2-1; 8 bases fit TRBD2. Germline trimming cut 2 bases from V and 8 bases from J; bases unmatched to any gene: 8. This CDR3 spans 14 amino acids. CDR1 is DFQATT, CDR2 SNEGSKA, per germline (reference sequence). CDR3 DNA: TGCAGTGCTAGATTGAGCGGGAGTACTTATGAGCAGTTCTTC. It specifies CSARLSGSTYEQFF.

The chain has TRBV4-3 and TRBJ2-4; 10 bases line up with TRBD1. This CDR3 spans 16 amino acids. The V segment lost 3 bases and the J segment 6 bases; nucleotides outside the gene matches: 8. Germline V CDR1 and CDR2: LGHNA, YSLEER. The CDR3 protein is CASSQELGQGVNIQYF. The DNA of the CDR3 is TGCGCCAGCAGCCAGGAGTTAGGACAGGGGGTAAACATTCAGTACTTC.

The rearrangement joins TRBV3-1 to TRBJ1-1, with a tentative D call TRBD1 (6 bases). The length of the CDR3 is 15 residues. Germline V gene lookup returns CDR1 LGHDT and CDR2 YNNKEL (reference sequence). V gave up 1 base and J gave up 0 bases, with 9 bases separating them. CDR3 in amino acids: CASSQGQEMNTEAFF. The CDR3 nucleotides read TGTGCCAGCAGCCAAGGACAGGAGATGAACACTGAAGCTTTCTTT.

This clonotype has a handful of counts. The V call is TRBV20-1, the J call TRBJ2-7, with 8 positions matching TRBD2. The CDR3 length is 12 residues. The J segment lost 0 bases and the V segment lost 8 bases, leaving 3 bases of the junction unmatched. Germline CDR1 reads DFQATT; CDR2 reads SNEGSKA (reference sequence). DNA for the CDR3: TGCAGTAGCGGGAGCCACTCCTACGAGCAGTACTTC. It yields the protein CSSGSHSYEQYF.

This clonotype was observed at least ten times. The rearrangement joins TRBV7-2 to TRBJ1-5, with D tentatively TRBD1 (5 bases). The CDR3 loop spans 16 amino acids. From germline, CDR1 is SGHTA and CDR2 FQGNSA. V lost 1 base and J lost 7, with 17 bases in between. The CDR3 here is CASSLERARGDQPQHF. In nucleotides, the CDR3 is TGTGCCAGCAGCTTAGAGCGGGCCCGGGGGGACCAGCCCCAGCATTTT.

This clonotype was seen a few times. V and J are TRBV20-1 and TRBJ2-1; possibly TRBD1 for D (6 bases). The V end was cut by 6 bases, the J end by 0 bases, with 12 bases between. CDR1 is DFQATT and CDR2 is SNEGSKA in the germline V gene (reference sequence). The CDR3 has 14 residues. DNA for the CDR3: TGCAGTGCCAAGAGGGACACCTCCTACAATGAGCAGTTCTTC. Its protein is CSAKRDTSYNEQFF.

The rearrangement joins TRBV20-1 to TRBJ1-5, with a possible D match to TRBD1 (5 bases). This CDR3 spans 13 amino acids. The germline V gene has CDR1 DFQATT and CDR2 SNEGSKA (reference sequence). V lost 6 bases to trimming and J lost 4 bases, with 13 bases between them. Written as DNA, the CDR3 is TGCAGTGCCCCGGGCAGGGAGAATCAGCCCCAGCATTTT. Encoded protein: CSAPGRENQPQHF.

V gene TRBV9 combines with J gene TRBJ2-1; possibly TRBD2 for D (5 bases). V was trimmed by 0 bases and J by 0 bases, leaving 7 bases between them. There are 15 residues in the CDR3. Germline CDR1 reads SGDLS; CDR2 reads YYNGEE. In DNA, the CDR3 is TGTGCCAGCAGCGTAGAACTAGTCTCCTACAATGAGCAGTTCTTC. Its protein is CASSVELVSYNEQFF.

This clonotype has more than one count but fewer than ten. The V and J genes are TRBV5-1 and TRBJ2-5; D unresolved. Between the trimmed V and J ends, which lost 3 bases and 3 bases, there was a span of 12 bases. CDR1 is SGHRS and CDR2 is YFSETQ in the germline V gene. CDR3 size: 14 residues. DNA of the CDR3: TGCGCCAGCAGCTCCTCCAACGTAGAAGAGACCCAGTACTTC. It is translated as CASSSSNVEETQYF. The full variable domain, its missing parts supplied by reference TRBV5-1 and TRBJ2-5, is KAGVTQTPRYLIKTRGQQVTLSCSPISGHRSVSWYQQTPGQGLQFLFEYFSETQRNKGNFPGRFSGRQFSNSRSEMNVSTLELGDSALYLCASSSSNVEETQYFGPGTRLLVL.

The chain is built from TRBV18 and TRBJ1-2; D unclear. Germline values: CDR1 KGHSH, CDR2 LQKENI. Trimming removed 10 bases at V and 2 bases at J, with 14 bases between. The CDR3 is 13 residues long. Here the CDR3 reads CATSLTENYGYTF. The CDR3 nucleotides are TGTGCCACCTCCCTGACGGAAAACTATGGCTACACCTTC.

V and J are TRBV9 and TRBJ2-1; D unclear. V shed 4 bases and J shed 3 bases, with 11 bases lying between them. This CDR3 has 14 amino acids. CDR1 is SGDLS and CDR2 is YYNGEE in the germline V gene. The CDR3 spells CASSPPWGYNEQFF. The CDR3 region has the DNA TGTGCCAGCAGCCCTCCCTGGGGCTACAATGAGCAGTTCTTC. The complete variable domain, with remaining parts taken from reference TRBV9 and TRBJ2-1, reads DSGVTQTPKHLITATGQRVTLRCSPRSGDLSVYWYQQSLDQGLQFLIQYYNGEERAKGNILERFSAQQFPDLHSELNLSSLELGDSALYFCASSPPWGYNEQFFGPGTRLTVL.

The CDR3 sequence is CASSAGTYLGQFF. The CDR3 DNA follows: TGTGCCAGCAGCGCCGGGACATACCTTGGGCAGTTCTTC. The chain is built from TRBV6-1 and TRBJ2-1, with a weak D call TRBD1 (6 bases). CDR1 is MNHNS and CDR2 is SASEGT in the germline V gene. This CDR3 contains 13 residues. Trimming removed 6 bases at V and 12 bases at J, with 18 bases between.

The chain links TRBV18 to TRBJ1-2, with 9 nucleotides matching TRBD1. This CDR3 region has 14 residues. CDR1 KGHSH and CDR2 LQKENI come from the germline V gene. Germline trimming cut 3 bases from V and 8 bases from J; bases unmatched to any gene: 7. Here the CDR3 reads CASSPPGQGVGYTF. CDR3 nucleotide sequence: TGTGCCAGCTCACCCCCGGGACAGGGAGTCGGCTACACCTTC.

The chain is built from TRBV12-3 or TRBV12-4 and TRBJ2-2; D is ambiguous. Trimming took off 3 bases at V and 1 base at J, with 12 bases between the two ends. The CDR3 is 16 amino acids. The CDR3 protein is CASSFGLRRNTGELFF. CDR3 sequence (DNA): TGTGCCAGCAGTTTCGGATTACGGAGGAACACCGGGGAGCTGTTTTTT.

The V gene is TRBV6-1, the J gene TRBJ2-1, with 14 bases matching TRBD2. J lost 8 bases, V lost 6 bases, and 3 bases had no gene match. This CDR3 has 14 amino acids. Per the germline V gene, CDR1 is MNHNS and CDR2 is SASEGT. This CDR3 reads CASSRLAGGYEQFF. As DNA, the CDR3 is TGTGCCAGCAGCCGACTAGCGGGAGGGTATGAGCAGTTCTTC.

The chain employs TRBV10-3 and TRBJ2-3; D is unresolved. CDR3 length equals 16 residues. Germline values: CDR1 ENHRY, CDR2 SYGVKD. V lost 4 bases to trimming and J lost 0 bases, with 14 bases between them. The DNA for the CDR3 is TGTGCCATCAGTGTAAGGCAGAGAGCTAGCACAGATACGCAGTATTTT. Amino acids: CAISVRQRASTDTQYF.

The sample holds a few counts of this clonotype. The genes are TRBV9 and TRBJ2-2, with D perhaps TRBD2 (5 bases). CDR3 length equals 14 residues. The ends were cut back, 4 bases at V and 1 base at J, with 8 bases in the middle. Germline lookup yields CDR1 SGDLS and CDR2 YYNGEE. DNA of the CDR3: TGTGCCAGCAGCTTCGGGGTGAACACCGGGGAGCTGTTTTTT. It is translated as CASSFGVNTGELFF.

The gene calls are TRBV29-1 and TRBJ2-5; D call uncertain. This CDR3 has 14 amino acids. Germline assignment: CDR1 SQVTM and CDR2 ANQGSEA. Trimming took off 7 bases at V and 1 base at J, with 16 bases between the two ends. The CDR3 bases are TGCAGCGATAGGTCACGACGTTTCCAAGAGACCCAGTACTTC. Translation: CSDRSRRFQETQYF.

This clonotype has at least ten counts. The chain carries TRBV6-1 and TRBJ2-5; 11 bases agree with TRBD2. CDR3 size: 16 residues. With 3 bases clipped from V and 0 bases from J, the junction kept 3 bases outside the gene matches. CDR1 is MNHNS and CDR2 is SASEGT in the germline V gene. CDR3 protein: CASSDQGLADQETQYF. DNA of the CDR3: TGTGCCAGCAGTGATCAGGGACTAGCGGACCAAGAGACCCAGTACTTC.

This clonotype was found a few times. The chain employs TRBV6-5 and TRBJ2-2; unclear D gene. The germline V and J ends were trimmed by 2 bases and 3 bases, with 7 bases remaining between them. Per germline, CDR1 MNHEY and CDR2 SVGAGI. The CDR3 runs 14 residues. The CDR3 here is CASSYPAYTGELFF. CDR3 sequence (DNA): TGTGCCAGCAGTTACCCCGCCTACACCGGGGAGCTGTTTTTT.